Listed below are T cell receptor beta chains from one sample, sequenced in a study of cytomegalovirus exposure and HLA in healthy donors. Method: immunoSEQ multiplex PCR; TCRdb's copy keeps in-frame clones and lacks some. The sample lists more than 95,000 clones; 70% to 75% were seen once. The specimen was PBMCs. These receptors were collected from a woman under 30 in good health and CMV-seronegative. The CDR3 runs from the conserved cysteine through the conserved F or W. The D gene is left open where the match is weak. The size of a clone is reported for some rows only, either as once, few or many, or as a class for expanded clones.

NA	TRBV6-1	TRBJ1-2	NA	TGTGCCAGCAGTGAAGAACCTCGTAGTAACTATGGCTACACCTTC	CASSEEPRSNYGYTF
NA	TRBV5-1	TRBJ2-5	TRBD1	TGCGCCAGCAGCTTGGCCCAGGGGGCAGGAGAGACCCAGTACTTC	CASSLAQGAGETQYF
NA	TRBV9	TRBJ1-1	NA	TGTGCCAGCAGCGTAGGTAAGAACACTGAAGCTTTCTTT	CASSVGKNTEAFF
NA	TRBV28	TRBJ2-7	TRBD1	TGTGCCAGCAGTCCCTACGTTCGGACAGGGGCTCCCTACGAGCAGTACTTC	CASSPYVRTGAPYEQYF
NA	TRBV6-4	TRBJ1-5	TRBD1	TGTGCCAGCAGTGACGGGACAGGCAATCAGCCCCAGCATTTT	CASSDGTGNQPQHF
NA	TRBV5-8	TRBJ1-6	TRBD1	TGTGCCAGCAGCTTACAGGGGGGGCAAATTTCACCCCTCCACTTT	CASSLQGGQISPLHF
NA	TRBV7-9	TRBJ1-1	NA	TGTGCCAGCAGCACCCGCGGGGATGAAGCTTTCTTT	CASSTRGDEAFF
NA	TRBV11-2	TRBJ2-7	NA	TGTGCCAGCAGCTTAGACGGGAGAAGCTCCTACGAGCAGTACTTC	CASSLDGRSSYEQYF
NA	TRBV18	TRBJ1-5	NA	TGTGCCAGCTCTGTCGAATCACAGTATAGCAATCAGCCCCAGCATTTT	CASSVESQYSNQPQHF
NA	TRBV6-6	TRBJ1-3	TRBD1	TGTGCCAGCAGTTACGCGGGACAGCTCTCTGGAAACACCATATATTTT	CASSYAGQLSGNTIYF
NA	TRBV30	TRBJ1-4	NA	TGTGCCTGGGCGGACAGACGAAATGAAAAACTGTTTTTT	CAWADRRNEKLFF
NA	TRBV2	TRBJ1-6	NA	TGTGCCAGCAACCAGGGTGGATCACCCCTCCACTTT	CASNQGGSPLHF
NA	TRBV5-6	TRBJ2-2	NA	TGTGCCAGCAGCCCTCTTACGCGGATTAGTGGAAAACCCGGGGAGCTGTTTTTT	CASSPLTRISGKPGELFF
NA	TRBV4-2	TRBJ2-7	TRBD1	TGTGCCAGCAGCCCCGGGACAGTAATCTACGAGCAGTACTTC	CASSPGTVIYEQYF
NA	TRBV5-1	TRBJ1-4	NA	TGCGCCAGCAGCCCGGAAGCCAGGCCAACTAATGAAAAACTGTTTTTT	CASSPEARPTNEKLFF
NA	TRBV28	TRBJ1-1	NA	TGTGCCAGCAGTTTAGTTTCAGGGTGGGACACTGAAGCTTTCTTT	CASSLVSGWDTEAFF
NA	TRBV25-1	TRBJ1-2	NA	TGTGCCAGCAGTGAATGGAGGAGGTTTTCTGGCTACACCTTC	CASSEWRRFSGYTF
NA	TRBV4-1	TRBJ1-1	NA	TGCGCCAGCAGCCAAGAAACAGTCTCTGAAGCTTTCTTT	CASSQETVSEAFF
NA	TRBV25-1	TRBJ2-2	TRBD1	TGTGCCAGCAGTGATCAGGGACAGTCTACGAACACCGGGGAGCTGTTTTTT	CASSDQGQSTNTGELFF
few	TRBV10-3	TRBJ1-1	NA	TGTGCCATCAGTGATGTCACAGAAATAGAAGCTTTCTTT	CAISDVTEIEAFF
NA	TRBV5-6	TRBJ1-1	NA	TGTGCCAGCAGCGTCTCCGGGTCTCGCCCTTGGGCTTTCTTT	CASSVSGSRPWAFF
NA	TRBV28	TRBJ1-1	NA	TGTGCCAGCAGTTTGGGCAGAGACAGTATGAACACTGAAGCTTTCTTT	CASSLGRDSMNTEAFF
NA	TRBV2	TRBJ2-7	NA	TGTGCCAGCATCTTTTTCTACGAGCAGTACTTC	CASIFFYEQYF
NA	TRBV30	TRBJ1-2	TRBD1	TGTGCCTGGACCCTAGGGGGCTTCTATGGCTACACCTTC	CAWTLGGFYGYTF
NA	TRBV6-5	TRBJ1-1	NA	TGTGCCAGCAGTTACTCGCCAGGGGTCACTGAAGCTTTCTTT	CASSYSPGVTEAFF
NA	TRBV5-1	TRBJ1-4	TRBD1	TGCGCCAGCAGCCCAGCTCTGATGGGACAGATTAATGAAAAACTGTTTTTT	CASSPALMGQINEKLFF
NA	TRBV30	TRBJ1-1	TRBD1	TGTGCCTGGGTCCGGGACAGGGATGAAGCTTTCTTT	CAWVRDRDEAFF
NA	TRBV28	TRBJ1-2	TRBD1	TGTGCCAGCAGAGATGGGACAGCCTTGGGAGGCTACACCTTC	CASRDGTALGGYTF
NA	TRBV4-1	TRBJ1-5	NA	TGCGCCAGCAGCCAAGGCCAGGGAAGGGTCGATCAGCCCCAGCATTTT	CASSQGQGRVDQPQHF
NA	TRBV5-1	TRBJ1-6	NA	TGCGCCAGCAGCTTCGGGGGGAGCTCCTATAATTCACCCCTCCACTTT	CASSFGGSSYNSPLHF
NA	TRBV28	TRBJ1-5	TRBD1	TGTGCCAGCAGTCACAGGGGGGGCAATCAGCCCCAGCATTTT	CASSHRGGNQPQHF
NA	TRBV4-2	TRBJ2-7	NA	TGTGCCAGCAGCCAAGTCGGGGGTGCGGACGAGCAGTACTTC	CASSQVGGADEQYF
once	TRBV6-5	TRBJ1-3	NA	TGTGCCAGCAGAGAGGCAAGCTCTGGAAACACCATATATTTT	CASREASSGNTIYF
NA	TRBV29-1	TRBJ2-5	NA	TGCAGCGTTGATAGACTCATACAAGAGACCCAGTACTTC	CSVDRLIQETQYF
few	TRBV28	TRBJ1-2	NA	TGTGCCAGCAGTTTGGGAGGGCCCCATGGCTACACCTTC	CASSLGGPHGYTF
once	TRBV6-1	TRBJ1-1	TRBD1	TGTGCCAGCAAGACTACAGGGGTTCGCACTGAAGCTTTCTTT	CASKTTGVRTEAFF
NA	TRBV30	TRBJ1-5	TRBD1	TGTGCCTGGAATGCAGGGGGTTTGCAGCCCCAGCATTTT	CAWNAGGLQPQHF
NA	TRBV20-1	TRBJ2-5	TRBD1	TGCAGTGCTGGTACAGGGGCCGGGTACTTC	CSAGTGAGYF
few	TRBV9	TRBJ1-1	NA	TGTGCCAGCAGCGCCCAGGGCTCTGAAGCTTTCTTT	CASSAQGSEAFF
NA	TRBV4-1	TRBJ2-3	TRBD1	TGCGCCAGCAGCCAAGGATTTAACAGGGGTGCAGATACGCAGTATTTT	CASSQGFNRGADTQYF
NA	TRBV7-9	TRBJ2-5	TRBD2	TGTGCCAGCAGTCCCCGGGGACTAGCAGTTCAAGAGACCCAGTACTTC	CASSPRGLAVQETQYF
NA	TRBV5-1	TRBJ1-6	NA	TGCGCCAGCAGCTTGGCGAAGTTTACGGGAAATTCACCCCTCCACTTT	CASSLAKFTGNSPLHF
NA	TRBV11-2	TRBJ2-1	TRBD1	TGTGCCAGCAGCTCCTCCGGGACAGGGGGACACAATGAGCAGTTCTTC	CASSSSGTGGHNEQFF
NA	TRBV7-9	TRBJ2-7	TRBD1	TGTGCCAGCAGCTCAAAGGGACAGTCCTACGAGCAGTACTTC	CASSSKGQSYEQYF
NA	TRBV5-7	TRBJ1-6	NA	TGTGCCAGCAGCTTTCTAGAGTGGTACTCCTATAATTCACCCCTCCACTTT	CASSFLEWYSYNSPLHF
NA	TRBV30	TRBJ2-3	TRBD1	TGTGCCGGAACAGGGGGTAGCACAGATACGCAGTATTTT	CAGTGGSTDTQYF
NA	TRBV27	TRBJ2-2	NA	TGTGCCAGCAGTTTAAACGAGGTCGGGGAGCTGTTTTTT	CASSLNEVGELFF
NA	TRBV10-2	TRBJ1-2	NA	TGCGCCAGCAGTGATCCCGCCAGAACAGGGAAGGTGGAAGGCTACACCTTC	CASSDPARTGKVEGYTF
NA	TRBV7-9	TRBJ2-7	NA	TGTGCCAGCAGCTTAGCGCCCGGGTTAGACTACGAGCAGTACTTC	CASSLAPGLDYEQYF
NA	TRBV2	TRBJ2-1	NA	TGTGCCAGCAAGGGGGGGTACAATGAGCAGTTCTTC	CASKGGYNEQFF
NA	TRBV28	TRBJ1-1	NA	TGTGCCAGCAGTCCGACTGGACCGCGGGGATCCGCTGAAGCTTTCTTT	CASSPTGPRGSAEAFF
NA	TRBV6-6	TRBJ2-1	TRBD2	TGTGCCAGCAGTCCCTTTAGCGGGGGGGCTTACAATGAGCAGTTCTTC	CASSPFSGGAYNEQFF
NA	TRBV11-1	TRBJ1-1	TRBD1	TGTGCCAGCAGCGAAACCGGGACAGGGGGCACTGAAGCTTTCTTT	CASSETGTGGTEAFF
NA	TRBV7-8	TRBJ1-2	NA	TGTGCCAGCAGCTTAGTGGGGGGAACGCTGGCTCACTATGGCTACACCTTC	CASSLVGGTLAHYGYTF
few	TRBV2	TRBJ2-5	NA	TGTGCCAGCAGTGGGCTGGCAGAAGAGACCCAGTACTTC	CASSGLAEETQYF
NA	TRBV9	TRBJ2-2	NA	TGTGCCAGCAGCGTAGGCGGCACCGGGGAGCTGTTTTTT	CASSVGGTGELFF
NA	TRBV6-5	TRBJ2-6	TRBD1	TGTGCCAGCAGACGACAGGGTACTGGGGCCAACGTCCTGACTTTC	CASRRQGTGANVLTF
NA	TRBV9	TRBJ2-5	NA	TGTGCCAGCAGCGTAGGCGAGGGCAGCCTAGGGACCCAGTACTTC	CASSVGEGSLGTQYF
NA	TRBV6-5	TRBJ2-2	TRBD2	TGTGCCAGCAGTTACGGGAGGGAAGGCACCGGGGAGCTGTTTTTT	CASSYGREGTGELFF